Below are 31 T cell receptor beta chains sequenced from a single sample in a study of T cell responses to AZD1222 COVID-19 vaccine. Profiled with immunoSEQ multiplex PCR; TCRdb holds only in-frame clones, not every one. The table has 90,000 to 95,000 clones, around nine tenths seen once; the top ten hold approximately 21%. Sample: peripheral blood, taken on day 0 of AZD1222 vaccination. The receptor source for this set is an adult in good health.

The chain recombines TRBV6-2 or TRBV6-3 with TRBJ1-1; D gene uncertain. This CDR3 is built from 13 residues. V lost 6 bases and J 1 base, leaving 9 bases between the germline ends. Germline V CDR1 and CDR2: MNHEY, SVGEGT. This CDR3 reads CASSLGENTEAFF. CDR3 sequence (DNA): TGTGCCAGCAGCCTCGGGGAGAACACTGAAGCTTTCTTT.

This clone was found a few times. The chain carries TRBV28 and TRBJ2-1; D call uncertain. The germline CDR1 and CDR2 sequences are MDHEN and SYDVKM. The CDR3 extends over 11 amino acids. V was shortened by 7 bases and J by 4 bases, with 5 bases between the two germline ends. The chain's CDR3 is CASNRYNEQFF. In nucleotides, the CDR3 is TGTGCCAGCAATAGATACAATGAGCAGTTCTTC.

The chain joins TRBV5-1 to TRBJ2-2, with 9 nucleotides matching TRBD1. Trimming removed 4 bases from V and 4 bases from J; junction bases left unmatched: 20. The CDR3 contains 20 residues. Germline CDR1 SGHRS, CDR2 YFSETQ. As DNA, the CDR3 is TGCGCCAGCAGCCGATCCCGTGGACAGGGGTCGTCCTCCGTCACCGGGGAGCTGTTTTTT. Translated: CASSRSRGQGSSSVTGELFF.

The chain combines TRBV27 with TRBJ1-2; unclear D gene. Germline lookup yields CDR1 MNHEY and CDR2 SMNVEV (reference sequence). V was shortened by 5 bases and J by 2 bases, with 9 bases between the two germline ends. The CDR3 is 13 amino acids. The CDR3 nucleotides are TGTGCCAGCAGTCTGATGTGGAACTATGGCTACACCTTC. Protein product: CASSLMWNYGYTF.

The V gene is TRBV19, the J gene TRBJ1-5; perhaps TRBD1 as D (6 bases). The CDR3 extends over 14 amino acids. Germline loops: CDR1 LNHDA, CDR2 SQIVND (reference sequence). Trimming shortened V by 9 bases and J by 9 bases, and 21 bases separated the two germline ends. CDR3 sequence: CASEQMGHRPPQHF. The DNA of the CDR3 is TGTGCCAGCGAACAAATGGGACACCGTCCGCCCCAGCATTTT. Variable domain in full (rest from reference TRBV19 and TRBJ1-5): DGGITQSPKYLFRKEGQNVTLSCEQNLNHDAMYWYRQDPGQGLRLIYYSQIVNDFQKGDIAEGYSVSREKKESFPLTVTSAQKNPTAFYLCASEQMGHRPPQHFGDGTRLSIL.

In its sample, this clone was seen a few times. As DNA, the CDR3 is TGTGCCAGCGTGGAGGGGGGTCCTAACTATGGCTACACCTTC. This gives the protein CASVEGGPNYGYTF. The chain combines TRBV6-5 with TRBJ1-2, with D possibly TRBD1 on 6 matching bases. Germline-derived CDR1 and CDR2 are MNHEY and SVGAGI. This CDR3 has 14 amino acids. Trimming cost V 8 bases and J 0 bases, with 13 bases left between them.

This clone came up a few times. The chain recombines TRBV19 with TRBJ1-2, with 11 bases that match TRBD1. This CDR3 has 14 amino acids. From germline, CDR1 is LNHDA and CDR2 SQIVND (reference sequence). V lost 3 bases, J lost 4 bases, and 1 base stayed unmatched. In DNA, the CDR3 is TGTGCCAGTAGTATTGGGACAGGGGGCTATGGCTACACCTTC. Amino acids: CASSIGTGGYGYTF.

This chain uses TRBV28 with TRBJ1-3; D not resolved. Trimming removed 2 bases at V and 0 bases at J, with 8 bases between. CDR3 length equals 15 residues. CDR1 and CDR2 (germline): MDHEN, SYDVKM. CDR3 sequence (DNA): TGTGCCAGCAGTTTAGCCCCCATCTCTGGAAACACCATATATTTT. It is translated as CASSLAPISGNTIYF.

V gene TRBV7-2 combines with J gene TRBJ1-2; D uncertain. CDR1 and CDR2 from the germline V gene are SGHTA and FQGNSA. The CDR3 runs 16 residues. The V and J ends lost 2 bases and 1 base respectively, with 14 bases between them. The CDR3 DNA reads TGTGCCAGCAGCTTAAGTTGGGTCGCCCTTAACTATGGCTACACCTTC. Protein product: CASSLSWVALNYGYTF.

The rearrangement uses TRBV3-1 (or the pseudogene TRBV3-2) and TRBJ2-2; TRBD1 aligns across 9 bases. This CDR3 is 18 amino acids long. Germline V lookup: CDR1 LGHDT, CDR2 YNNKEL (reference sequence). Germline trimming cut 2 bases from V and 5 bases from J; bases unmatched to any gene: 12. The CDR3 DNA follows: TGTGCCAGCAGCCAAACTGGACGGTGGACAGGGGATACCGGGGAGCTGTTTTTT. Its translation is CASSQTGRWTGDTGELFF.

The V and J genes are TRBV2 and TRBJ1-3; 8 nucleotides align to TRBD1. From germline, CDR1 is SNHLY and CDR2 FYNNEI. Trimming cost V 5 bases and J 3 bases; bases outside gene matches: 6. This CDR3 has 15 residues. CDR3 coding DNA: TGTGCCAGCAGTTTCGGACAGGGCTTTGGAAACACCATATATTTT. It translates to CASSFGQGFGNTIYF.

The V gene is TRBV27, the J gene TRBJ2-2; D perhaps matches TRBD2 (7 bases). V was trimmed by 1 base and J by 2 bases, leaving 14 bases between them. From germline, CDR1 is MNHEY and CDR2 SMNVEV (reference sequence). CDR3 length: 17 residues. For the CDR3, the DNA is TGTGCCAGCAGTTTATTGGGGAGGGGGGTTAACACCGGGGAGCTGTTTTTT. This encodes CASSLLGRGVNTGELFF.

The CDR3 DNA sequence: TGTGCCAGCAGTGGGTGGACCCTGACCAAAGAGACCCAGTACTTC. Residues: CASSGWTLTKETQYF. The genes are TRBV2 and TRBJ2-5, with D uncertain. Germline CDR1 and CDR2: SNHLY and FYNNEI. V lost 4 bases to trimming and J lost 3 bases, with 15 bases between them. The CDR3 sequence is 15 residues long.

Here the CDR3 DNA reads TGTGCCAGCAGTTTCCGACGGACCGAGAACACTGAAGCTTTCTTT. Its translation: CASSFRRTENTEAFF. V usage is TRBV28 and J usage is TRBJ1-1; D gene uncertain. The length of the CDR3 is 15 residues. Trimming removed 3 bases at V and 1 base at J, with 12 bases between. CDR1 is MDHEN and CDR2 is SYDVKM in the germline V gene.

The chain recombines TRBV6-5 with TRBJ1-5; unclear D gene. The germline V gene has CDR1 MNHEY and CDR2 SVGAGI. This CDR3 spans 14 amino acids. The ends were cut back, 4 bases at V and 4 bases at J, with 11 bases in the middle. CDR3 sequence reads: CASSSDGRNQPQHF. CDR3 DNA: TGTGCCAGCAGTTCTGACGGGCGAAATCAGCCCCAGCATTTT.

This clone showed up just a few times. This chain joins TRBV7-8 and TRBJ2-7; no definite D call. Germline lookup yields CDR1 SGHVS and CDR2 FQNEAQ. The germline V and J ends were trimmed by 3 bases and 6 bases, with 12 bases remaining between them. The CDR3 totals 13 residues. The CDR3 here is CASSFSTRREQYF. CDR3 DNA sequence: TGTGCCAGCAGCTTCTCCACTCGGCGCGAGCAGTACTTC.

The V and J genes are TRBV6-2 or TRBV6-3 and TRBJ1-1, with unresolved D. The CDR3 has 15 amino acids. Trimming removed 5 bases at V and 2 bases at J, with 15 bases between. Germline CDR1 and CDR2: MNHEY and SVGEGT. The CDR3 spells CASSVTRVANTEAFF. CDR3 sequence (DNA): TGTGCCAGCAGTGTTACAAGAGTAGCCAACACTGAAGCTTTCTTT.

CDR3 residues: CASSEGGWYGYTF. The CDR3 DNA is TGTGCCAGCAGTGAGGGGGGTTGGTATGGCTACACCTTC. V gene TRBV25-1 combines with J gene TRBJ1-2, with a possible D match to TRBD1 (5 bases). The V gene's germline CDR1 is MGHDK and CDR2 SYGVNS. V lost 3 bases and J lost 5, with 10 bases in between. The CDR3 has 13 residues.

This clone has more than one count but fewer than ten. V is TRBV6-5 and J is TRBJ2-7, with 11 bases matching TRBD2. The germline V gene encodes CDR1 MNHEY and CDR2 SVGAGI. Trimming took 6 bases from V and 2 from J; bases not matched to a gene: 3. This CDR3 contains 14 residues. The CDR3 region has the DNA TGTGCCAGCAGGCGACTAGCGGGGCCCTACGAGCAGTACTTC. Translating it yields CASRRLAGPYEQYF.

The chain is built from TRBV13 and TRBJ1-1, with unresolved D. The CDR3 totals 13 residues. Germline loops: CDR1 PRHDT, CDR2 FYEKMQ (reference sequence). The germline V and J ends were trimmed by 8 bases and 1 base, with 11 bases remaining between them. CDR3: CASQTGGNTEAFF. The DNA for the CDR3 is TGTGCCAGCCAGACCGGTGGGAACACTGAAGCTTTCTTT.

This chain links TRBV29-1 with TRBJ1-2; D unclear. Germline CDR1 and CDR2: SQVTM and ANQGSEA. CDR3 size: 11 residues. Trimming stripped 5 bases from V and 4 bases from J, with 8 bases between. The CDR3 DNA is TGCAGCGTTACCGGCCGCTATGGCTACACCTTC. It codes for CSVTGRYGYTF. Complete variable domain (other parts from reference TRBV29-1 and TRBJ1-2): SAVISQKPSRDICQRGTSLTIQCQVDSQVTMMFWYRQQPGQSLTLIATANQGSEATYESGFVIDKFPISRPNLTFSTLTVSNMSPEDSSIYLCSVTGRYGYTFGSGTRLTVV.

This clone was counted a single time. This chain connects TRBV6-5 to TRBJ1-2; tentatively, D is TRBD1 (6 bases). The CDR3 covers 12 residues. V was cut by 9 bases and J by 3 bases, with 11 bases left in between. The germline gives CDR1 MNHEY, CDR2 SVGAGI. CDR3 coding DNA: TGTGCCAGTAGACAGGTAGACTATGGCTACACCTTC. It encodes CASRQVDYGYTF.

The V gene is TRBV6-5, the J gene TRBJ2-7; 12 positions match TRBD2. The trim removed 6 bases at V and 7 bases at J, leaving 7 bases unmatched. The CDR3 loop spans 14 amino acids. Germline V gives CDR1 MNHEY, CDR2 SVGAGI. The CDR3 nucleotides read TGTGCCAGCAGCCAAGGGACTAGCGGGTTGGAGCAGTACTTC. It yields the protein CASSQGTSGLEQYF.

The rearrangement uses TRBV5-6 and TRBJ1-4; the D gene is possibly TRBD1 (5 bases). Germline CDR1 reads SGHDT; CDR2 reads YYEEEE. V gave up 4 bases and J gave up 2 bases, with 12 bases separating them. The CDR3 is made up of 15 amino acids. The chain's CDR3 is CASSPEKGTNEKLFF. CDR3 coding DNA: TGTGCCAGCAGCCCAGAAAAGGGGACTAATGAAAAACTGTTTTTT.

The chain recombines TRBV20-1 with TRBJ2-7; TRBD2 matches at 7 bases. V lost 3 bases to trimming and J lost 4 bases; unmatched junction nucleotides: 6. CDR1 DFQATT and CDR2 SNEGSKA come from the germline V gene (reference sequence). There are 13 residues in the CDR3. The CDR3 DNA sequence: TGCAGTGCTAGTGGGAGGGCCCGATACGAGCAGTACTTC. Translating it yields CSASGRARYEQYF.

This clone turned up a few times. This chain joins TRBV7-3 and TRBJ1-2; D ambiguous. Germline values: CDR1 SGHTA, CDR2 FQGTGA. This CDR3 comprises 12 residues. V was pared by 5 bases and J by 6 bases, with 10 bases between. The CDR3 DNA sequence: TGTGCCAGCAGCCCGGACGGGAATGGCTACACCTTC. Its protein is CASSPDGNGYTF.

About this clone: Other DNA sequences in this sample translate to the same CDR3. The chain employs TRBV19 and TRBJ1-5; D ambiguous. Trimming stripped 5 bases from V and 4 bases from J, with 6 bases between. CDR1 is LNHDA, CDR2 SQIVND, per germline (reference sequence). This CDR3 is built from 12 residues. This chain's CDR3 is CASSLRNQPQHF. The CDR3 nucleotides read TGTGCCAGTAGTCTAAGGAATCAGCCCCAGCATTTT. The entire variable domain, with the rest obtained from reference TRBV19 and TRBJ1-5, is as follows: DGGITQSPKYLFRKEGQNVTLSCEQNLNHDAMYWYRQDPGQGLRLIYYSQIVNDFQKGDIAEGYSVSREKKESFPLTVTSAQKNPTAFYLCASSLRNQPQHFGDGTRLSIL.

The V call is TRBV7-3, the J call TRBJ2-1; perhaps TRBD2 as D (6 bases). The V gene's germline CDR1 is SGHTA and CDR2 FQGTGA. V dropped 5 bases and J dropped 6 bases, with 14 bases sitting between them. This CDR3 has 14 amino acids. As DNA, the CDR3 is TGTGCCAGCAGCGTTGCCGGGACTGGCAATGAGCAGTTCTTC. Its translation is CASSVAGTGNEQFF.

The chain links TRBV5-4 to TRBJ2-3, with D hard to call. Germline CDR1 and CDR2: SGHNT and YYREEE (reference sequence). This CDR3 contains 15 residues. V dropped 4 bases and J dropped 5 bases, with 17 bases sitting between them. CDR3 nucleotide sequence: TGTGCCAGCAGCCGTCGGGCGACTGGGCAAGATACGCAGTATTTT. This encodes CASSRRATGQDTQYF.

The chain uses TRBV4-1 and TRBJ2-5, with 8 bases lining up with TRBD1. This CDR3 is built from 15 residues. The germline V gene has CDR1 MGHRA and CDR2 YSYEKL. V trimming: 1 base; J trimming: 5 bases; junction bases outside the gene matches: 6. CDR3: CASSQGPGGTETQYF. CDR3 nucleotide sequence: TGCGCCAGCAGCCAAGGCCCAGGGGGCACGGAGACCCAGTACTTC.

The gene calls are TRBV10-3 and TRBJ2-3; maybe TRBD1 (7 bases). The CDR3 is 15 residues long. Germline V gives CDR1 ENHRY, CDR2 SYGVKD. The V end lost 6 bases, the J end lost 6 bases, and 19 bases lay between the germline ends. In nucleotides, the CDR3 is TGTGCCATCAGGGAGGGGGCGGGCCCTCAGGATACGCAGTATTTT. Protein product: CAIREGAGPQDTQYF.